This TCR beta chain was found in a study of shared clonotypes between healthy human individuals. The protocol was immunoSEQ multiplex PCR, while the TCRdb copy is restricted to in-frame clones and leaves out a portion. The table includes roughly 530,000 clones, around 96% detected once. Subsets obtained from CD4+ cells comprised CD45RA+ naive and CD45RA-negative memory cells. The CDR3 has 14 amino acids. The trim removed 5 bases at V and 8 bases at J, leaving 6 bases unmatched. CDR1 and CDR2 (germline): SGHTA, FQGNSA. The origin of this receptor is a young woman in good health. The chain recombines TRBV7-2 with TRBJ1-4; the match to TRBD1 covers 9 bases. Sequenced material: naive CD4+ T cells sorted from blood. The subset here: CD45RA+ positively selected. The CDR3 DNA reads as TGTGCCAGCAGCCCCGGGACAGGGAACGAAAAACTGTTTTTT. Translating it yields CASSPGTGNEKLFF.